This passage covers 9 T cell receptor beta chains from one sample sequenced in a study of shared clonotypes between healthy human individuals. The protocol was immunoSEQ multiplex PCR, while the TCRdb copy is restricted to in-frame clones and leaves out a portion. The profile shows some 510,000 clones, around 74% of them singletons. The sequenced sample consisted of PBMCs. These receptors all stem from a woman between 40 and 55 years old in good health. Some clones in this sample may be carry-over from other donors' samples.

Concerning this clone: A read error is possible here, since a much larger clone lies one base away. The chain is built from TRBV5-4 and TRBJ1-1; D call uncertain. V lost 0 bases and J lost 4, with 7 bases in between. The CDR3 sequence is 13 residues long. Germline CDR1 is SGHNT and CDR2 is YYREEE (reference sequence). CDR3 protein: CASSLDRGTEAFF. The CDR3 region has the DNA TGTGCCAGCAGCTTGGACAGAGGCACTGAAGCTTTCTTT.

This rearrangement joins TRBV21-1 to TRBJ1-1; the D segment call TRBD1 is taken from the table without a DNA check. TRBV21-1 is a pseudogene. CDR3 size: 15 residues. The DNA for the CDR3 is TGTGCCAGCAGCAGTTATGACAGGGGAAACACTGAAGCTTTCTTT. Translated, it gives CASSSYDRGNTEAFF.

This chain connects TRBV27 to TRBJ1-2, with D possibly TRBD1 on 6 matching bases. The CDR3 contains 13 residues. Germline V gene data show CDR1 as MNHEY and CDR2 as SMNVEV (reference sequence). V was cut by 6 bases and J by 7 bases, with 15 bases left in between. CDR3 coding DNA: TGTGCCAGCAGGCCTAGGGGGGTGGGTGGCTACACCTTC. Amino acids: CASRPRGVGGYTF.

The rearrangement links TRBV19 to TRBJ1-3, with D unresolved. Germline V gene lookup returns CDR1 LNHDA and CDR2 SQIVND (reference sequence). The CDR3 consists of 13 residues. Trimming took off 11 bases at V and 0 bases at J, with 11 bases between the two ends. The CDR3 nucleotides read TGTGCCGCTAGACAAAGCTCTGGAAACACCATATATTTT. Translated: CAARQSSGNTIYF.

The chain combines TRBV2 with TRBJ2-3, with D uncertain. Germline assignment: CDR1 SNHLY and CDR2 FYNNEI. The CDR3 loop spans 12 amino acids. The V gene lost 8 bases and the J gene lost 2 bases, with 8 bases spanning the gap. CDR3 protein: CASEVYTDTQYF. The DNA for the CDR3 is TGTGCCAGCGAGGTCTACACAGATACGCAGTATTTT.

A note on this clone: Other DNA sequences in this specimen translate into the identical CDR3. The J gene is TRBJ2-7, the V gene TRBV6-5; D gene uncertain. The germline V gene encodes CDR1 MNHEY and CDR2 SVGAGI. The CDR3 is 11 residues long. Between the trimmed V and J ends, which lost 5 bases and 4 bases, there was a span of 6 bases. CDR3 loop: CASSDRYEQYF. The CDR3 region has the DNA TGTGCCAGCAGTGATAGGTACGAGCAGTACTTC.

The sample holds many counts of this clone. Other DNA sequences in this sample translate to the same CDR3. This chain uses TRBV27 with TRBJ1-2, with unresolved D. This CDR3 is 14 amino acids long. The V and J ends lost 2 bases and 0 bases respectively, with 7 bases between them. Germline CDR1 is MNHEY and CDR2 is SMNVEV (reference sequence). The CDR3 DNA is TGTGCCAGCAGTTTACGCGGCCCTAACTATGGCTACACCTTC. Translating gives CASSLRGPNYGYTF.

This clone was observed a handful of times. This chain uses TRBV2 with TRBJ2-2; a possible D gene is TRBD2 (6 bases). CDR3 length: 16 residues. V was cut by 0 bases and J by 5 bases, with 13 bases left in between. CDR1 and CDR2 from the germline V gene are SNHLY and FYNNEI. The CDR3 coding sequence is TGTGCCAGCAGTGAAGCGGGGGGAACTAGTACCGGGGAGCTGTTTTTT. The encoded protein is CASSEAGGTSTGELFF.

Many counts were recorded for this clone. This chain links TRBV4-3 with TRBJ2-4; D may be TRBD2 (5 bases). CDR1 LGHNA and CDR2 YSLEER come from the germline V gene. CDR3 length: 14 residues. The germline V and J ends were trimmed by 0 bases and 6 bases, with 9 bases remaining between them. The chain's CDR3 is CASSQDTSRNIQYF. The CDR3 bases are TGCGCCAGCAGCCAAGATACTAGTAGAAACATTCAGTACTTC.